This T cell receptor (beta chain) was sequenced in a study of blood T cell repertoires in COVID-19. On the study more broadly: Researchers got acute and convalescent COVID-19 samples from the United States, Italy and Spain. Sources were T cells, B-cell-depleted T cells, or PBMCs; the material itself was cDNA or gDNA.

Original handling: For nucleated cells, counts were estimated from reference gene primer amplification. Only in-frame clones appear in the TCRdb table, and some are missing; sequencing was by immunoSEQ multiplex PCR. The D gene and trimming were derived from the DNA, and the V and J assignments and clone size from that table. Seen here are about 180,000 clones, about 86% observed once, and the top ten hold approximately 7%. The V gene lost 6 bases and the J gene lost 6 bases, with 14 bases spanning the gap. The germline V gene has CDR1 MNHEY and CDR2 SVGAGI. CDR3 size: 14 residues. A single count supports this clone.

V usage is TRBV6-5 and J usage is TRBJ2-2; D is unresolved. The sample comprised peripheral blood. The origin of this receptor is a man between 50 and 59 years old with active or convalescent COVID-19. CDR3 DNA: TGTGCCAGCAGACCACCCACGCGGTCCGGGGAGCTGTTTTTT. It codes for CASRPPTRSGELFF.